These T cell receptor beta chains were read from a single sample in a study of shared clonotypes between healthy human individuals. Assay: immunoSEQ multiplex PCR; the TCRdb copy retains only in-frame clones and omits some. The table has more than 600,000 clones, roughly 94% seen once. Sequenced: naive CD8+ T cells sorted from blood. Source of these receptors: a young man in good health. Each CDR3 is given with its conserved first and last residue.

v_gene	len	CDR3aa
TRBV28	15	CASSFRSAGIDEQYF
TRBV27	15	CASSPSGGRKNEQFF
TRBV7-9	15	CASSFSAANNYGYTF
TRBV7-9	16	CASSPRRDASYNEQFF
TRBV19	14	CASTSGQSNQPQHF
TRBV6-1	18	CASSEYDSGSLPRYEQYF
TRBV7-9	18	CASTLLTSGTRLADTQYF
TRBV27	15	CASSPTGTPLLGYTF
TRBV7-9	15	CASSFTGGVPPEQFF
TRBV4-1	16	CASSQDVETGRPEAFF
TRBV29-1	14	CSVRAGLRTDTQYF
TRBV28	14	CASSLWQGRKPQHF